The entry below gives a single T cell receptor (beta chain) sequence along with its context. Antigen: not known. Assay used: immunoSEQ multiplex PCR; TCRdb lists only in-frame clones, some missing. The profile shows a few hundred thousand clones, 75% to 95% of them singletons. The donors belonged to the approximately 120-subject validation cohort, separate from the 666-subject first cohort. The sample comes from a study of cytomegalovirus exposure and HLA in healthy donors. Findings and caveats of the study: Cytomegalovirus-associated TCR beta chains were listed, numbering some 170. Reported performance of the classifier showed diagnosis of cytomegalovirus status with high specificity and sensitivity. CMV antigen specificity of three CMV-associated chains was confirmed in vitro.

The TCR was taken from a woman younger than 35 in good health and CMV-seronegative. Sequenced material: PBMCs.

CDR3 in DNA: TGTGCCAGCAAACTAAGCGCTCTACACACCATATATTTT. Protein product: CASKLSALHTIYF. The chain carries TRBV28 and TRBJ1-3; D gene unclear. CDR3 length equals 13 residues. V lost 7 bases and J 8 bases, leaving 15 bases between the germline ends. The germline V gene encodes CDR1 MDHEN and CDR2 SYDVKM.